Described below is a single TCR beta chain sequence and its context. Its cognate antigen is unknown. Germline is not matched at one junction end, which may reflect a read error. Germline V gene data show CDR1 as SNHLY and CDR2 as FYNNEI. The CDR3 is 16 amino acids. These data are taken from a study of cytomegalovirus exposure and HLA in healthy donors. TCRdb's table, derived via immunoSEQ multiplex PCR, lists solely in-frame clones and lacks some. Of about 73,000 clones in the sample, around 90% were seen once. Study-level results: Rare TCR sequences dominated, though some public TCRs recurred in many donors.

The sample was PBMCs. The V and J genes are TRBV2 and TRBJ2-2; D possibly corresponds to TRBD1 (6 bases). The clonotype was recovered from a woman between 18 and 29 years old in good health and CMV-seropositive. CDR3 coding DNA: TGTGCCAGCAGGGAAGCTCAGGGGAGTATTGGCGGGGAGCTGTTTTTT. This sequence encodes CASREAQGSIGGELFF.